The text below deals with one T cell receptor beta chain. Clones were read by immunoSEQ multiplex PCR, and TCRdb kept only the in-frame ones, dropping some. The repertoire holds 65,000 to 85,000 clones, around nine tenths seen once, with under 3% in the top ten. The data belong to a study of OX40 agonist ivuxolimab in advanced cancers. Study information: People in dose escalation had one of these cancers: hepatocellular carcinoma, melanoma, renal cell or head and neck cancer.

This material consisted of CD4+ or CD8+ T cells sorted from blood, taken in a trial of the OX40 agonist ivuxolimab. This sequence was found in an adult with an advanced solid tumor such as melanoma, head and neck, liver or kidney cancer.

The CDR3 nucleotides read TGTGCCAGCAGCTTAGGAACGATTCTGAATTCACCCCTCCACTTT. Residues: CASSLGTILNSPLHF. The V and J genes are TRBV7-6 and TRBJ1-6; D gene uncertain. This CDR3 has 15 amino acids. Germline V lookup: CDR1 SGHVS, CDR2 FNYEAQ. Trimming left V 1 base short and J 7 bases short, with 11 bases between. The entire variable domain, with the rest obtained from reference TRBV7-6 and TRBJ1-6, is as follows: GAGVSQSPRYKVTKRGQDVALRCDPISGHVSLYWYRQALGQGPEFLTYFNYEAQQDKSGLPNDRFSAERPEGSISTLTIQRTEQRDSAMYRCASSLGTILNSPLHFGNGTRLTVT.